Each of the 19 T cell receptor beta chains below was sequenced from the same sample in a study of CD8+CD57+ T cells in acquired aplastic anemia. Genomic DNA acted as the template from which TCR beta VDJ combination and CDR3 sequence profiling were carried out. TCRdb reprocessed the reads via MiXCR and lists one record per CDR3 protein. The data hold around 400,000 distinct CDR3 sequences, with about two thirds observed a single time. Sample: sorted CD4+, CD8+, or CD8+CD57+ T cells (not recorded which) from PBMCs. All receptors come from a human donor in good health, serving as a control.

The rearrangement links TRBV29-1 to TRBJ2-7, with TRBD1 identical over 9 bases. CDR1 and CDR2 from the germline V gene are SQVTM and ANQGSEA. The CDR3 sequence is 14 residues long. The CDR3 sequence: CSADQDRGGEEQYF. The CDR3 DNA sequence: TGCAGTGCTGACCAGGACAGGGGAGGGGAGGAGCAGTACTTC.

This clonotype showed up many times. CDR3 DNA: TGTGCCAGCAGCTTAGACGCCAATCAGCCCCAGCATTTT. Translating gives CASSLDANQPQHF. The chain has TRBV7-8 and TRBJ1-5, with no clear D. This CDR3 comprises 13 residues. Germline CDR1 is SGHVS and CDR2 is FQNEAQ. V was pared by 1 base and J by 3 bases, with 4 bases between.

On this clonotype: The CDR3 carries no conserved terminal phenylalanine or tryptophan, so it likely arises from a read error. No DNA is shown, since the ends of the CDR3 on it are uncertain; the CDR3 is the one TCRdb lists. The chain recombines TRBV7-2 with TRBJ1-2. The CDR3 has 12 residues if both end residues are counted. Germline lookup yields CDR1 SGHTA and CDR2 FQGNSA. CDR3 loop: CASSFKSSDNEL.

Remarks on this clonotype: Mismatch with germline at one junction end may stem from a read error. CDR3 sequence reads: CATQKNAVDTEALF. CDR3 DNA sequence: TGTGCCACCCAGAAGAATGCGGTAGACACTGAAGCTCTCTTT. J is TRBJ1-1 and V is TRBV6-2 or TRBV6-3; D is unresolved. Germline CDR1 reads MNHEY; CDR2 reads SVGEGT. The CDR3 has 14 residues.

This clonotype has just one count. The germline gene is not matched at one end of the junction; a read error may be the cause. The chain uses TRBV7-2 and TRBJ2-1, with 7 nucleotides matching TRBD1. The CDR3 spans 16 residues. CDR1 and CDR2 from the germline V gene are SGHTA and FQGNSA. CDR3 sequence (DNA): TGCGCCAGCATCGTATCACCGGCACAGGGGTACAATGAGCAGTTCTTC. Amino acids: CASIVSPAQGYNEQFF.

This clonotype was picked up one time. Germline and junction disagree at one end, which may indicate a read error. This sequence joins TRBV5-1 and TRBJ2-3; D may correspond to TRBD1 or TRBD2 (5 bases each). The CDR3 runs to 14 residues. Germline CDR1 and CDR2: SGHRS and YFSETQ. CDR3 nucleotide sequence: TGTGCCAGCAGCTTGAGGGTGGACACTGATACGCAGTATTTT. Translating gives CASSLRVDTDTQYF.

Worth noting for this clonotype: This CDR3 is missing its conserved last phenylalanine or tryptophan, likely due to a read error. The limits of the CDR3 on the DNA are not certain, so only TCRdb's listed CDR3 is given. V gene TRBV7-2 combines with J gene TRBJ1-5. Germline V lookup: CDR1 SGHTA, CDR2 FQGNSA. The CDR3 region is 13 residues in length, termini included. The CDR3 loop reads CASSFEYDGPQQY.

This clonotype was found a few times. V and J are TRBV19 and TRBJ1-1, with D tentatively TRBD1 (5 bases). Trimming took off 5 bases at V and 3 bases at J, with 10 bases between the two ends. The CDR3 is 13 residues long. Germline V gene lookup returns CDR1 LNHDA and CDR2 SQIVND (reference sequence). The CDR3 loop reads CASSFSGDTEAFF. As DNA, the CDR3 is TGTGCCAGTAGTTTCTCGGGGGACACTGAAGCTTTCTTT.

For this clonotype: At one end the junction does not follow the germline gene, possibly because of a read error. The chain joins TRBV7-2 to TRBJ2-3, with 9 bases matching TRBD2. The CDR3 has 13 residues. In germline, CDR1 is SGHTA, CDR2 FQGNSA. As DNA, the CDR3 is TGTGCGGCGGGGGGGCCCCGCACAGATACGGAGTATTTT. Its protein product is CAAGGPRTDTEYF.

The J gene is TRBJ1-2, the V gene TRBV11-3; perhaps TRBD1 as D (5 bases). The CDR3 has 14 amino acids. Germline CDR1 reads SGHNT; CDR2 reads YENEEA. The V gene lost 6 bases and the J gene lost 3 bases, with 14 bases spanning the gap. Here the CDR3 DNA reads TGTGCCAGCAGGACCTATAGCAGGGACTATGGCTACACCTTC. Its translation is CASRTYSRDYGYTF.

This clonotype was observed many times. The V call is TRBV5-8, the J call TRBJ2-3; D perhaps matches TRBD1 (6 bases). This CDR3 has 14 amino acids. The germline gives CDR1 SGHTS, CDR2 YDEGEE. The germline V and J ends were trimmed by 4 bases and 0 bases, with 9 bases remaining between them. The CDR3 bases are TGTGCCAGCAGCCCGACAGGCAGCACAGATACGCAGTATTTT. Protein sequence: CASSPTGSTDTQYF.

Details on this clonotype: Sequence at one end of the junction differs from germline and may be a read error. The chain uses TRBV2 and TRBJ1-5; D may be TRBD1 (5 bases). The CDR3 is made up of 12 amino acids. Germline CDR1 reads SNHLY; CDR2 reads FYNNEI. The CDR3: CASSQDEGLGHF. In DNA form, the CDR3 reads TGCGCCAGCAGCCAAGATGAGGGACTCGGGCATTTT.

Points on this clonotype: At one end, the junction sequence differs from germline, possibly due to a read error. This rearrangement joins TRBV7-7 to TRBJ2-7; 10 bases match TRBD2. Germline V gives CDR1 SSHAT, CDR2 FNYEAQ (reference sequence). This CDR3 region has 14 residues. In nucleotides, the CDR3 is TGTGCTAGCAGCCAATCTAGCGGGGGTCATAATGAGCAGTTC. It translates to CASSQSSGGHNEQF. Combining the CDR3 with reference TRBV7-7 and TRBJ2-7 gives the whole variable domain GAGVSQSPRYKVTKRGQDVTLRCDPISSHATLYWYQQALGQGPEFLTYFNYEAQPDKSGLPSDRFSAERPEGSISTLTIQRTEQRDSAMYRCASSQSSGGHNEQFGPGTRLTVT.

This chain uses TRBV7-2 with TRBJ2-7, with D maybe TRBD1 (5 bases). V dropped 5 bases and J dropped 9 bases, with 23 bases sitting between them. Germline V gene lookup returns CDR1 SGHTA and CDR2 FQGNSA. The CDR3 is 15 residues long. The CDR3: CASSLGVQVSYLQYF. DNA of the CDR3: TGTGCCAGCAGCCTAGGGGTTCAGGTATCCTACTTGCAGTACTTC.

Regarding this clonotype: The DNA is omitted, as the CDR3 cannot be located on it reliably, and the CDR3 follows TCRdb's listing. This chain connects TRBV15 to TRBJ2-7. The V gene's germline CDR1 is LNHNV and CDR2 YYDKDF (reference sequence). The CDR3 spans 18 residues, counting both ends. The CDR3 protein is CATSIYLCSVYGDYEQYF.

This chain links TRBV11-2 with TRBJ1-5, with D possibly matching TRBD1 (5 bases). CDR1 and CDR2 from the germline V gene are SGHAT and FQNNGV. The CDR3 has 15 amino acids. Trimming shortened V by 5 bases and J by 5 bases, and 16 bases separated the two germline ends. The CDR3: CASSQGQSGYQPQHF. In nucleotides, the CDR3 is TGTGCCAGCAGCCAGGGCCAGAGTGGATATCAGCCCCAGCATTTT.

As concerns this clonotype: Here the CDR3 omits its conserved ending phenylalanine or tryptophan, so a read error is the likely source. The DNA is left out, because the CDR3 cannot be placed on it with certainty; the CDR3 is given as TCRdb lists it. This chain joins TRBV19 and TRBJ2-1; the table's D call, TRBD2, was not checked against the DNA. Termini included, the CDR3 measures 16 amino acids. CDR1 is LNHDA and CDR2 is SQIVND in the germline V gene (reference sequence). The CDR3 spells CASSITQGGSYEQYFV.

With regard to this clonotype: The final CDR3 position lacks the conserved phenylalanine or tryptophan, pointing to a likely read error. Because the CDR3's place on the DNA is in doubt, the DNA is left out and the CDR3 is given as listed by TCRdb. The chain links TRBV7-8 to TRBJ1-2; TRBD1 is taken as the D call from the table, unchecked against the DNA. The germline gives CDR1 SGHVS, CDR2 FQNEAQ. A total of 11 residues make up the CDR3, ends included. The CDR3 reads CASRHRGGWSY.

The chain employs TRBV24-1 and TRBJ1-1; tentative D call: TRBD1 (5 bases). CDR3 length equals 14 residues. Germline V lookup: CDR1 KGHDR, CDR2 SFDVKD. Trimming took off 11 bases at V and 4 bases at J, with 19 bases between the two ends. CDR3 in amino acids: CAIQGRKVATEAFF. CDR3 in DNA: TGTGCCATCCAGGGACGAAAAGTGGCCACTGAAGCTTTCTTT.